Below are 4 T cell receptor beta chains sequenced from a single sample in a study of shared clonotypes between healthy human individuals. Method: immunoSEQ multiplex PCR; TCRdb's copy keeps in-frame clones and lacks some. The data show about 480,000 clones, more than 65% seen once. Sequencing input: PBMCs. These receptors were collected from a woman aged 40 to 50 in good health. Some clones in this sample may be carry-over from other donors' samples.

The chain employs TRBV6-6 and TRBJ2-7; 11 bases fit TRBD2. The CDR3 loop spans 16 amino acids. Looked up from germline, CDR1 is MNHNY and CDR2 is SVGAGI (reference sequence). V lost 2 bases, J lost 0 bases, and 3 bases stayed unmatched. The CDR3 DNA reads as TGTGCCAGCAGTTACCCGACTAGCGGGACCTCCTACGAGCAGTACTTC. Its protein is CASSYPTSGTSYEQYF.

This clone was observed a handful of times. This sequence joins TRBV27 and TRBJ2-4; 12 nucleotides line up with TRBD2. Unmatched junction bases numbered 17, after V lost 10 bases and J lost 1 base. In germline, CDR1 is MNHEY, CDR2 SMNVEV (reference sequence). This CDR3 spans 19 amino acids. This CDR3 reads CATKTTRTSGERAKNIQYF. In DNA, the CDR3 is TGTGCCACCAAAACTACCCGGACTAGCGGGGAGAGGGCCAAAAACATTCAGTACTTC.

The V gene is TRBV7-2, the J gene TRBJ2-5, with 10 bases lining up with TRBD1. Germline V gene lookup returns CDR1 SGHTA and CDR2 FQGNSA. This CDR3 region has 15 residues. J gave up 7 bases and V 4 bases, and 9 bases lay outside the gene matches. CDR3 sequence: CASSSAGQGGGTQYF. CDR3 nucleotide sequence: TGTGCCAGCAGCTCGGCCGGACAGGGGGGTGGGACCCAGTACTTC.

This sequence joins TRBV9 and TRBJ2-3, with a weak D call TRBD1 (6 bases). Trimming cost V 2 bases and J 5 bases, with 21 bases left between them. Germline-derived CDR1 and CDR2 are SGDLS and YYNGEE. CDR3 size: 17 residues. The CDR3 is CASSVVSGTPEGDTQYF. DNA of the CDR3: TGTGCCAGCAGCGTCGTTTCCGGGACACCTGAAGGAGATACGCAGTATTTT.